The source of this T cell receptor (beta chain) is a study of CD4 T cells in relation to SARS-CoV-2 and coronaviruses. At the level of the study: TCR beta CDR3s were sequenced after roughly 10-day antigen culture of PBMCs.

Before the COVID-19 pandemic, during about 2010-2019, CD4+ T cells were taken from unexposed donors. After around nine days of culture, CD4+ T cells were isolated. This table comes from immunoSEQ multiplex PCR, and its TCRdb copy is limited to in-frame clones, with some not included. This table holds about 30,000 clones, less than 85% found once. As for this clone: Its target is unknown.

Germline CDR1 KGHSH, CDR2 LQKENI. V was cut by 2 bases and J by 5 bases, with 19 bases left in between. The CDR3 is made up of 17 amino acids. The origin of this receptor is a human donor in good health. The sample taken for sequencing was CD4+ T cells from PBMCs, cultured in vitro. The chain uses TRBV18 and TRBJ2-1, with D perhaps TRBD1 (6 bases). The CDR3 protein is CASSPNRDMALDNEQFF. DNA of the CDR3: TGTGCCAGCTCACCAAATCGGGACATGGCGCTCGACAATGAGCAGTTCTTC.